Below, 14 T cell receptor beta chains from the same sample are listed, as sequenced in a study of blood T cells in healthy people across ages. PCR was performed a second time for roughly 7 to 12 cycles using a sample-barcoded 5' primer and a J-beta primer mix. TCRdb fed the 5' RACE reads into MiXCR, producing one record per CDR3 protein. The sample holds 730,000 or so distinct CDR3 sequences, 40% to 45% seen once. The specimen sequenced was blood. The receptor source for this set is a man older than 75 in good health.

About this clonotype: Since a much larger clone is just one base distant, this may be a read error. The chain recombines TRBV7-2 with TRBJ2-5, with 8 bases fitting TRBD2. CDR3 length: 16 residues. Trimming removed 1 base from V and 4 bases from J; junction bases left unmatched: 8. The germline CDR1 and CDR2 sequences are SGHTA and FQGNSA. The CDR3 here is CTSSLGGGTRLETQYF. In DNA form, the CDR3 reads TGTACCAGCAGCTTAGGAGGTGGGACTAGATTAGAGACCCAGTACTTC.

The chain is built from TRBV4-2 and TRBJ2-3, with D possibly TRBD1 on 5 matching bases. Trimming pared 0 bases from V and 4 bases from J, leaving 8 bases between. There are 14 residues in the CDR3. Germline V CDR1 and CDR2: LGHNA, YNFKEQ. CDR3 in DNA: TGTGCCAGCAGCCAAGAAAGGGGTGCAGATACGCAGTATTTT. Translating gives CASSQERGADTQYF.

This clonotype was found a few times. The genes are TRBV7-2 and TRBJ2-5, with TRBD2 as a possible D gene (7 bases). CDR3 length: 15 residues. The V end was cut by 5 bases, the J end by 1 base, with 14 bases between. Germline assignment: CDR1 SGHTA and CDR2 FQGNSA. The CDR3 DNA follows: TGTGCCAGCAGCCGGGGGGCAGGGCGCCAAGAGACCCAGTACTTC. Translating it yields CASSRGAGRQETQYF.

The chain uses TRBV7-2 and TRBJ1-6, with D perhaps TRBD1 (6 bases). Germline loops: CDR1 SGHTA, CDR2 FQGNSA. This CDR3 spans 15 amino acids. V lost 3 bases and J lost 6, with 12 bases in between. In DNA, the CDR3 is TGTGCCAGCAGCTTTGGAGACAGGAGTAATTCACCCCTCCACTTT. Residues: CASSFGDRSNSPLHF. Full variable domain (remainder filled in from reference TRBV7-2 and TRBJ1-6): GAGVSQSPSNKVTEKGKDVELRCDPISGHTALYWYRQSLGQGLEFLIYFQGNSAPDKSGLPSDRFSAERTGGSVSTLTIQRTQQEDSAVYLCASSFGDRSNSPLHFGNGTRLTVT.

This CDR3 is CASNSLTTQETQYF. Here the CDR3 DNA reads TGTGCCAGCAATTCCTTAACGACGCAAGAGACCCAGTACTTC. The V call is TRBV6-2 or TRBV6-3, the J call TRBJ2-5; unclear D gene. Per the germline V gene, CDR1 is MNHEY and CDR2 is SVGEGT. This CDR3 is built from 14 residues. V was clipped by 7 bases and J by 2 bases, with 14 bases between them.

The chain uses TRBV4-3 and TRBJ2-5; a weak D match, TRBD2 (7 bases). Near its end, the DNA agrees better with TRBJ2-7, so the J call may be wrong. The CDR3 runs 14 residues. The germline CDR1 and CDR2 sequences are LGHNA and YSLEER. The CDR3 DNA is TGCGCCAGCAGCCAAGTGGGGGGGGCCCACGAGCAGTACTTC. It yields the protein CASSQVGGAHEQYF.

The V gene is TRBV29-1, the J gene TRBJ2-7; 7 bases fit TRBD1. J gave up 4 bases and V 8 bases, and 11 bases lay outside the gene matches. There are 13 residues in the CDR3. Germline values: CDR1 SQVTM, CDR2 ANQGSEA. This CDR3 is CSPARDSQYEQYF. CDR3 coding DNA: TGCAGCCCCGCCCGGGACAGCCAATACGAGCAGTACTTC.

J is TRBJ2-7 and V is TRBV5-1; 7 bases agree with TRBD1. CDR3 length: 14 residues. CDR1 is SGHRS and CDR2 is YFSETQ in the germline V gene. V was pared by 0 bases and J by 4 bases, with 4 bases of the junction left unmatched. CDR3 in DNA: TGCGCCAGCAGCTTGGGAGCACAGGGGTACGAGCAGTACTTC. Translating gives CASSLGAQGYEQYF.

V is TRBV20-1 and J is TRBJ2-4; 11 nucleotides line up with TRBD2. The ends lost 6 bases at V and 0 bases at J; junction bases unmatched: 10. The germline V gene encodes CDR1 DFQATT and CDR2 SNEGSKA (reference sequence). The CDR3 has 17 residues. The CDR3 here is CSATTSGGSLAKNIQYF. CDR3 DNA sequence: TGCAGTGCCACAACTAGCGGGGGCTCCTTAGCCAAAAACATTCAGTACTTC.

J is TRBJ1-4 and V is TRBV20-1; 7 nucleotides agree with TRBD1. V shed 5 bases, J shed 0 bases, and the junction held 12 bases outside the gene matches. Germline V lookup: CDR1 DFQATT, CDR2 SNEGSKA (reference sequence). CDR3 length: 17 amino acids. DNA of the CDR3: TGCAGTGCTCAACCCCCTGGACAGGTTGCAACTAATGAAAAACTGTTTTTT. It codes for CSAQPPGQVATNEKLFF.

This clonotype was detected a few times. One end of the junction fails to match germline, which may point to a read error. Written as DNA, the CDR3 is TGTGCCAGCAGCTTATTAACCCGGGGGTCCAAAGAGACCCAGTACTTT. Encoded protein: CASSLLTRGSKETQYF. This chain uses TRBV7-2 with TRBJ2-5; perhaps TRBD2 as D (6 bases). This CDR3 region has 16 residues. CDR1 is SGHTA and CDR2 is FQGNSA in the germline V gene.

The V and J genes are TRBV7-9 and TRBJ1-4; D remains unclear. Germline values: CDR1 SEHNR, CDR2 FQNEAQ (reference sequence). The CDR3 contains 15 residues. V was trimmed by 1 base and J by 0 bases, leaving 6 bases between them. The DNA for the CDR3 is TGTGCCAGCAGCTTAGTTGGGACAACTAATGAAAAACTGTTTTTT. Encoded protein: CASSLVGTTNEKLFF.

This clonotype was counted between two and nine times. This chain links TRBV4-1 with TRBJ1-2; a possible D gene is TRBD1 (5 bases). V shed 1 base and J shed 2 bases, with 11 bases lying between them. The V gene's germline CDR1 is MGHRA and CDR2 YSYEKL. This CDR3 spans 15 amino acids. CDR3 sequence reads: CASSQVEGSNYGYTF. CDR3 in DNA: TGCGCCAGCAGCCAAGTTGAGGGGTCCAACTATGGCTACACCTTC.

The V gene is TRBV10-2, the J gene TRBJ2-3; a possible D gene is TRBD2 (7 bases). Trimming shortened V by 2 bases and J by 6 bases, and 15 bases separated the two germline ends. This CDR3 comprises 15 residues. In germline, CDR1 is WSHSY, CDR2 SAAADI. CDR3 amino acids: CASSEGGGSYDTQYF. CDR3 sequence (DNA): TGCGCCAGCAGTGAGGGGGGCGGGAGCTACGATACGCAGTATTTT.